These T cell receptor beta chains were read from a single sample in a study of blood T cell repertoires in COVID-19. Method: immunoSEQ multiplex PCR; TCRdb's copy keeps in-frame clones and lacks some. The data hold about 250,000 clones, with about 82% observed a single time. Sequencing was done on a sample of PBMCs or T cells enriched from blood (not recorded which). These receptors came from a woman between 45 and 65 years old with acute COVID-19. CDR3s include the opening cysteine and the closing phenylalanine or tryptophan. A D gene is named only where the DNA matches it firmly. Rows give clone size only sometimes, using once, few, many, or a class for an expanded clone.

V	size	D	J	CDR3	DNA
TRBV6-1	once	TRBD1	TRBJ1-2	CASSEGGQGALPGYTF	TGTGCCAGCAGCGAAGGGGGACAGGGGGCTCTCCCGGGCTACACCTTC
TRBV12-5	NA	TRBD2	TRBJ2-1	CASGLGLAGGRWNEQFF	TGTGCTAGTGGTTTGGGGCTAGCGGGGGGGCGATGGAATGAGCAGTTCTTC
TRBV9	NA	NA	TRBJ2-5	CASSVAGVETQYF	TGTGCCAGCAGCGTCGCAGGGGTTGAGACCCAGTACTTC
TRBV11-2	NA	NA	TRBJ1-1	CASSGRFVETENTEAFF	TGTGCCAGCAGCGGCCGTTTTGTTGAGACAGAGAACACTGAAGCTTTCTTT
TRBV6-5	NA	NA	TRBJ2-7	CASSYSGGPLSYEQYF	TGTGCCAGCAGTTACTCCGGGGGACCCCTCTCCTACGAGCAGTACTTC
TRBV5-4	many	NA	TRBJ1-6	CASSPVRGAVDSPLHF	TGTGCCAGCAGCCCTGTACGGGGAGCGGTGGATTCACCCCTCCACTTT
TRBV28	NA	NA	TRBJ2-5	CASSTLPQGLETQYF	TGTGCCAGCAGTACCTTGCCCCAGGGGTTAGAGACCCAGTACTTC
TRBV10-3	few	NA	TRBJ2-3	CAISGVLETDTQYF	TGTGCCATCAGTGGCGTTCTAGAGACCGATACGCAGTATTTT
TRBV9	NA	TRBD1	TRBJ1-5	CASSADRGNQPQHF	TGTGCCAGCAGCGCTGACAGGGGCAATCAGCCCCAGCATTTT
TRBV14	NA	TRBD2	TRBJ2-7	CASSLDNSGGPFYEQYF	TGTGCCAGCAGCCTAGATAATAGCGGGGGGCCTTTCTACGAGCAGTACTTC
TRBV5-1	once	TRBD2	TRBJ2-1	CASSYPGLAGYNEQFF	TGCGCCAGCAGCTACCCGGGACTAGCGGGGTACAATGAGCAGTTCTTC
TRBV19	once	TRBD2	TRBJ2-5	CASQQPGGETQYF	TGTGCCAGTCAGCAACCCGGGGGGGAGACCCAGTACTTC
TRBV7-2	NA	NA	TRBJ1-2	CASSLVTAYGYTF	TGTGCCAGCAGCTTAGTGACAGCCTATGGCTACACCTTC
TRBV10-1	NA	NA	TRBJ1-1	CASSEARGGMNTEAFF	TGCGCCAGCAGTGAGGCCCGGGGTGGGATGAACACTGAAGCTTTCTTT
TRBV6-5	NA	NA	TRBJ1-2	CANRRDTVGGYTF	TGTGCCAACCGCCGGGACACCGTTGGGGGCTACACCTTC
TRBV6-5	NA	NA	TRBJ1-3	CASSSNSGNTIYF	TGTGCCAGCAGTTCCAACTCTGGAAACACCATATATTTT
TRBV5-4	NA	TRBD1	TRBJ1-4	CASSLGQGANEKLFF	TGTGCCAGCAGCCTAGGACAGGGCGCTAATGAAAAACTGTTTTTT
TRBV7-9	NA	NA	TRBJ1-2	CASSLVAGDYGYTF	TGTGCCAGCAGCTTAGTAGCCGGGGACTATGGCTACACCTTC
TRBV7-2	NA	NA	TRBJ1-2	CASSLIAVPVDYGYTF	TGTGCCAGCAGCTTAATCGCCGTCCCAGTCGACTATGGCTACACCTTC
TRBV19	NA	TRBD1	TRBJ2-3	CASSIDFPGGGTDTQYF	TGTGCCAGTAGTATAGATTTCCCAGGGGGAGGCACAGATACGCAGTATTTT
TRBV27	NA	NA	TRBJ2-7	CASSFQGYEQYF	TGTGCCAGCAGTTTCCAGGGTTACGAGCAGTACTTC
TRBV30	NA	NA	TRBJ1-1	CAWSVTANTEAFF	TGTGCCTGGAGTGTAACTGCCAACACTGAAGCTTTCTTT
TRBV7-9	NA	TRBD1	TRBJ1-1	CASSYRQGHTEAFF	TGTGCCAGCAGCTACCGACAGGGGCACACTGAAGCTTTCTTT
TRBV2	NA	NA	TRBJ1-2	CAIQGRANYGYTF	TGTGCCATCCAGGGCAGGGCCAACTATGGCTACACCTTC
TRBV12-3/TRBV12-4	NA	NA	TRBJ1-1	CASSLNSEAFF	TGTGCCAGCAGTTTAAACAGTGAAGCTTTCTTT
TRBV5-1	NA	NA	TRBJ1-2	CASSLQANYGYTF	TGCGCCAGCAGCTTACAGGCTAACTATGGCTACACCTTC
TRBV18	once	TRBD1	TRBJ1-6	CASSPLTGGTNSPLHF	TGTGCCAGCTCACCATTGACAGGGGGAACGAATTCACCCCTCCACTTT
TRBV7-2	NA	NA	TRBJ1-4	CASSTTNEKLFF	TGTGCCAGCAGTACAACTAATGAAAAACTGTTTTTT
TRBV5-8	NA	NA	TRBJ1-4	CASSLMGAGNEKLFF	TGTGCCAGCAGCTTGATGGGGGCTGGTAATGAAAAACTGTTTTTT
TRBV28	NA	NA	TRBJ1-2	CASSLWPSGAGNGYTF	TGTGCCAGCAGTTTATGGCCCTCAGGGGCAGGGAATGGCTACACCTTC
TRBV18	NA	NA	TRBJ2-7	CASSPDSNPYEQYF	TGTGCCAGCTCACCCGACAGTAACCCCTACGAGCAGTACTTC
TRBV6-5	NA	NA	TRBJ2-7	CASRDTTYEQYF	TGTGCCAGCAGGGACACCACCTACGAGCAGTACTTC
TRBV15	NA	TRBD2	TRBJ2-3	CATSRELQVVAGGSGTQYF	TGTGCCACCAGCAGAGAGCTTCAGGTCGTAGCGGGGGGATCAGGTACGCAGTATTTT
TRBV9	NA	TRBD1	TRBJ2-1	CASSVGQGALNEQFF	TGTGCCAGCAGCGTAGGACAGGGGGCCTTAAATGAGCAGTTCTTC
TRBV7-9	NA	NA	TRBJ1-3	CASSYGRHSGNTIYF	TGTGCCAGCAGCTACGGCCGACACTCTGGAAACACCATATATTTT
TRBV30	NA	TRBD1	TRBJ1-2	CAWSQSATGYFYGYTF	TGTGCCTGGAGTCAGTCCGCGACAGGGTACTTCTATGGCTACACCTTC
TRBV30	NA	NA	TRBJ2-7	CAWSALTGTYEQYF	TGTGCCTGGAGTGCTCTAACCGGGACCTACGAGCAGTACTTC
TRBV5-4	once	TRBD1	TRBJ2-7	CASSPPRGQGRYEQYF	TGTGCCAGCAGCCCCCCTAGGGGACAGGGTAGATACGAGCAGTACTTC
TRBV30	NA	NA	TRBJ1-1	CASSRGDRSYKTEAFF	TGTGCCTCCTCAAGGGGTGATAGAAGTTACAAGACTGAAGCTTTCTTT
TRBV6-2/TRBV6-3	NA	TRBD1	TRBJ2-1	CASSYYIQRDSSYNEQFF	TGTGCCAGCAGTTACTACATCCAGAGGGACAGTTCCTACAATGAGCAGTTCTTC
TRBV7-9	NA	TRBD2	TRBJ2-3	CASSRLFSGSTDTQYF	TGTGCCAGCAGCCGTCTCTTTAGCGGGTCCACAGATACGCAGTATTTT